This TCR beta chain was identified during a study of cytomegalovirus exposure and HLA in healthy donors (dated by TCRdb to about 2017). With regard to the full study: In an earlier analysis of 587 of the donors, 276 Gb of sequence data and 120 million or so unique TCR beta sequences from roughly 200 million T cells were reported. An early release that covered about 600 HLA-typed donors contained approximately 300 gigabases of sequencing data and about 84 million unique TCR sequences. Among the roughly 400 genotyped donors, around 79% belonged to the genetic ancestry cluster associated with self-reported Caucasian donors. The study aimed to test whether signatures of past pathogen exposure could be identified by cataloging public T cell receptors. Using immunosequencing, the study profiled T cell repertoires from 500 to 800 subjects and related those repertoires to cytomegalovirus serostatus. Along with the roughly 710-subject first cohort, a separate validation cohort of over 90 different subjects was used. To predict cytomegalovirus infection status, the study combined high-throughput TCR immunosequencing, statistical association of individual TCRs with disease status, and machine learning. In a later analysis, previously published TCR beta repertoires from about 640 donors were re-analyzed and high-resolution HLA genotyping was added so that TCR occurrence patterns could be studied. Rather than using new phenotypic data, the later analysis identified candidate immune exposures from TCR beta sequences and from how often those sequences occurred across donors. In an earlier analysis of several hundred of the donors, high-throughput TCR beta sequencing was used to judge whether each TCR beta V gene segment behaved as functional or pseudogenic. Donor age, sex, ethnicity and CMV serostatus were collected together with the repertoire data. Genome-wide SNP genotypes for about 65% of the roughly 700 donors were used in a later genetic analysis, which treated that subset as a discovery cohort. Every discovery cohort repertoire had been produced on one sequencing platform. Class I and class II HLA loci were covered by the typing at four-digit resolution. The number of donors typed differed by locus, with roughly 620-630 for A, B, C, DRB1 and DQB1, 522 for DQA1, about 610 for DPA1, and over 400 for DPB1. Four or five DR-DQ haplotypes were handled as single units for association and clustering, since linkage in the cohort was strong. On average, roughly 250,000 unique TCR beta nucleotide sequences were sequenced per donor among more than 350 genotyped donors of the cohort, with about 17% of those sequences being non-productive. Beyond this particular receptor, the publication reports: In an earlier analysis of over 550 of the donors, most TCR beta V segments were observed in productive rearrangements about 90% or about 30% of the time, broadly matching IMGT annotations. According to a later analysis, most CMV-associated TCR beta chains appeared to be HLA-restricted, and the HLA associations seemed to be driven largely by CMV exposure. Compared with the 666-donor mean, donors in an Asian-associated ancestry cluster had fewer N-insertions in productive TCRs, according to a later genetic analysis. Because HLA typing was missing for some donors at each locus, association tests included only the typed subset. In a later analysis, about 16,000 TCR beta sequences were associated with specific HLA alleles at a false discovery rate of 0.05. A further reported finding was that TCR beta sequences accurately predicted the HLA-A and HLA-B alleles for most subjects in the first cohort. For the cohort, immune exposure information was limited to CMV serostatus. Correlated functional status among segregating V segments might be attributable to linkage disequilibrium, but an unknown experimental factor could not be ruled out. While some public TCRs were present in many individuals, most TCR sequences turned up only very rarely across donors. A cluster of highly shared sequence variants was judged likely to be a technical artifact of the sequencing pipeline. Because the 87-base-pair reads could not distinguish some IMGT-functional V segments, including TRBV6-2 and TRBV6-3, those segments were excluded. This cohort had only TCR beta chains sequenced, and the lack of alpha or paired-chain data limited which features could be detected. In vitro tests confirmed that three of the cytomegalovirus-associated TCR beta chains recognize cytomegalovirus antigens. Cytomegalovirus status was reported to be diagnosed by the classifier with high specificity and sensitivity in both the original and validation cohorts. Presence/absence analyses assumed roughly uniform sequencing depth across donors, an assumption that may not hold. Compared with equally common non-associated chains, HLA-associated TCR beta chains in a later analysis were more clonally expanded and had lower generation probabilities. Some 15 rarely observed V segments, including chromosome 9 orphons, were excluded from the earlier analysis of some 590 of the donors because counts were too low. According to a later analysis, parvovirus B19, influenza, CMV and Epstein-Barr virus appeared linked to several top co-occurrence clusters. In a later genetic analysis, a missense DCLRE1C variant was associated with V-gene and J-gene trimming of TCR beta chains, and the association was replicated in an independent cohort. When HLA alleles, especially DR and DQ, strongly co-occurred, attributing TCR associations to individual alleles was difficult. According to the authors, the approach could potentially be generalized to other disease states and immunological phenotypes. In the study, some 160 TCR beta chains were listed as associated with cytomegalovirus. A later analysis found that TCR association rates varied across HLA loci, with DRB1 alleles showing the most associated TCRs and HLA-C alleles the fewest.

The cohort comprised some 680 healthy bone marrow donors. At the time of sampling, all cohort members were nominally healthy, though unrecorded immune exposures were likely present. The donor was CMV seronegative and was included in the group of around 320 seronegative cohort members. A peripheral blood sample was collected from each donor, and TCR beta sequencing was performed on peripheral blood mononuclear cells. The Qiagen DNeasy Blood Extraction Kit was used to extract genomic DNA from the blood cell samples. For CDR1 and CDR2, the germline V gene lists SGHVS and FQNEAQ. Trimming leaves V shorter by 1 base and J shorter by 5 bases, with the junction holding 8 bases beyond the gene matches. The CDR3, cysteine through phenylalanine, is 15 amino acids long. The retained sequence is limited to the CDR3, 45 bases, with the frame set at the first base. Worth noting for this clone: Its antigen remains undetermined. Base qualities were left out, and no much larger clone turns up one base away.

The method was the immunoSEQ multiplex PCR assay. For the multiplex PCR, a mixture combining 60 forward primers for TCR Vbeta segments and 13 reverse primers for TCR Jbeta segments was used. A multiplex PCR assay on genomic DNA amplified the CDR3 region of rearranged TCR beta genes. The amplified TCR beta libraries were sequenced on the Illumina HiSeq System as 87-base-pair reads. Per the original workflow: A later analysis counted around 72 million unique TCR beta chains across the 550 to 800 repertoires, and about 10 million of these chains were shared by at least two donors. Raw reads were error-corrected and collapsed into unique sequences by a nearest-neighbor algorithm in which closely related sequences were merged to remove PCR and sequencing errors. Alignment of CDR3 sequences to IMGT reference sequences was used to assign V, D and J gene segments. Each retained sequence needed at least a six-nucleotide match to both a V gene segment and a J gene segment. Rearrangements were classified as productive when the CDR3 lacked stop codons and remained in frame with V and J, and all other rearrangements were classified as non-productive. Following IMGT convention, CDR3 was defined as the stretch from the second conserved V-encoded cysteine to the conserved J-encoded phenylalanine. In an earlier analysis of more than 550 of the donors, sequences lacking an unambiguous match to a single V gene segment were excluded. An earlier analysis of over 450 of the donors classified V segments as functional when productive rearrangements were above 56.7% and as segregating when the standard deviation between donors was above 5%. To diagnose cytomegalovirus status from the catalog of TCR beta chain sequences, a statistical classification framework was built. In a later analysis, V and J genes were assigned by comparing TCR nucleotide sequences against IMGT/GENE-DB human TR gene sequences. Using the TCRdist pipeline, a later analysis assigned CDR3 sequences along with most-parsimonious VDJ recombination scenarios. In a later analysis, each TCR beta chain was defined by its CDR3 amino acid sequence together with its V-gene family, and reads lacking a unique V-gene family were excluded. In a later analysis, fewer than 600 highly shared, low-generation-probability nucleotide sequences were removed to address suspected cross-contamination and a sequencing artifact. In a later analysis, a clonal expansion index was calculated for each public chain from normalized within-repertoire ranks of inferred template counts. Generation probabilities in a later analysis came from a VDJ recombination model fitted to out-of-frame rearrangements, and those results were checked against IGoR. In a later analysis, hypergeometric tests were used to score TCR-TCR, TCR-HLA and TCR-CMV co-occurrence, with a repertoire-size bias correction applied to TCR pairs. False discovery rates were estimated in a later analysis by permuting HLA or CMV assignments 20 times. In a later analysis, co-occurring TCRs were grouped using DBSCAN, and TCRdist sequence similarity was added for clustering within HLA-allele-positive subsets. Repertoires with fewer than 30,000 or more than 120,000 public chains, plus five repertoires with anomalous nucleotide sharing, were excluded from co-occurrence clustering. TCRdb obtained this table from immuneACCESS and retained in-frame rearrangements with V and J assigned. These tables miss some clones; where compared with another copy, unresolved V genes account for less than half of the shortfall, and the remainder is unexplained. The V and J calls and clone size are taken from that table; D and trimming were inferred from the DNA. This sample has some 120,000 clones in its table, and around 78% of those were observed once. Roughly 3.5% of the sample lies in the top ten.

Input material: PBMCs. The clonotype comes from a man aged 40-55 years in good health and CMV-seronegative. The chain was built from TRBV7-8 and TRBJ2-7; TRBD1 agrees with 7 junctional bases. The CDR3: CASSLVVTGVHEQYF. The nucleotide sequence reads TGTGCCAGCAGCTTAGTCGTCACAGGGGTTCACGAGCAGTACTTC.